This TCR beta chain comes out of a study of T cell changes during pregnancy in multiple sclerosis. The table came from immunoSEQ multiplex PCR; TCRdb's copy has only in-frame clones and leaves some out. The sample lists about 59,000 clones, 90% to 95% occurring once. With V trimmed by 1 base and J by 2 bases, 5 bases remained unmatched. CDR1 and CDR2 from the germline V gene are KGHSH and LQKENI. This CDR3 spans 15 amino acids. This receptor was taken from a female donor with multiple sclerosis, enrolled in a pregnancy study. Sequenced here: peripheral blood, sampled before pregnancy. The chain couples TRBV18 to TRBJ2-7; 7 bases map to TRBD1. The CDR3 region is CASSPLGTATYEQYF. The CDR3 DNA sequence: TGTGCCAGCTCACCACTGGGGACAGCCACCTACGAGCAGTACTTC.